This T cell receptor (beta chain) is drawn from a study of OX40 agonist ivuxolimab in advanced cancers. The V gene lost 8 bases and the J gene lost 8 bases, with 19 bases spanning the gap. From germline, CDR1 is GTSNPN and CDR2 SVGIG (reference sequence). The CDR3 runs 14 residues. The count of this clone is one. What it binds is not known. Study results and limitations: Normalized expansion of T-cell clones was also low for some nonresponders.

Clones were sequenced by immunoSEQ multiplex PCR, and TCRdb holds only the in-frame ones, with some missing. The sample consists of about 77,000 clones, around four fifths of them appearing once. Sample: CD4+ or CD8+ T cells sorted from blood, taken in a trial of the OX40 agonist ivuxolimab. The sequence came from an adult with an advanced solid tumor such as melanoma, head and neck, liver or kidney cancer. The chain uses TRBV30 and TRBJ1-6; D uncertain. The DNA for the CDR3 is TGTGCCCTATCGGAGGGTACGCTCGATTCACCCCTCCACTTT. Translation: CALSEGTLDSPLHF.